This TCR beta chain originates from a study of beta chain features in type 1 diabetes. The study, taken as a whole, reports: All four CD4+ subsets from Type 1 diabetes patients carried moderately but significantly shorter TCRB CDR3s.

As regards this clone: The antigen is not known.

V was pared by 4 bases and J by 3 bases, with 7 bases of the junction left unmatched. This CDR3 has 15 amino acids. Per the germline V gene, CDR1 is SGDLS and CDR2 is YYNGEE. Reverse transcribing all isolated RNA meant expressed TCRB transcripts were sequenced. The assay was immunoSEQ multiplex PCR, and TCRdb's table has in-frame clones only and misses some. The sample includes about 280,000 clones, roughly 15% seen only once; the top ten take around 0.015%. The sequence was collected from a young man with type 1 diabetes. The sequencing input was naive CD4+ T cells from blood. V gene TRBV9 combines with J gene TRBJ2-5; TRBD2 agrees at 9 bases. The CDR3 region is CASSHAGGLEETQYF. DNA for the CDR3: TGTGCCAGCAGCCACGCGGGGGGGTTAGAAGAGACCCAGTACTTC. Variable domain in full (rest from reference TRBV9 and TRBJ2-5): DSGVTQTPKHLITATGQRVTLRCSPRSGDLSVYWYQQSLDQGLQFLIQYYNGEERAKGNILERFSAQQFPDLHSELNLSSLELGDSALYFCASSHAGGLEETQYFGPGTRLLVL.